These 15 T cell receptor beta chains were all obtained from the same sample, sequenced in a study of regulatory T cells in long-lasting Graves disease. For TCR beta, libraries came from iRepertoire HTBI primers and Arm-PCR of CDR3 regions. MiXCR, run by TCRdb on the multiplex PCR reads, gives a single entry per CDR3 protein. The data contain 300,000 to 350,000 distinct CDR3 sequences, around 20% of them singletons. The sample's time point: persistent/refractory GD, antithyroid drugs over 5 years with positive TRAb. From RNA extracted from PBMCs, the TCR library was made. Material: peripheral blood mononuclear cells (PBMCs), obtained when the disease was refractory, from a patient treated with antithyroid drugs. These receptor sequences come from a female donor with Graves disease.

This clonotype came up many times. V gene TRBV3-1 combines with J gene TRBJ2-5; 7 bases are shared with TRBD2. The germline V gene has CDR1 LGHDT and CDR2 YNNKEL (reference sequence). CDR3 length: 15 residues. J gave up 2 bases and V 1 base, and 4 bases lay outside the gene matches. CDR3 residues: CASSQGIAGQETQYF. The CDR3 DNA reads TGTGCCAGCAGCCAAGGAATAGCGGGTCAAGAGACCCAGTACTTC.

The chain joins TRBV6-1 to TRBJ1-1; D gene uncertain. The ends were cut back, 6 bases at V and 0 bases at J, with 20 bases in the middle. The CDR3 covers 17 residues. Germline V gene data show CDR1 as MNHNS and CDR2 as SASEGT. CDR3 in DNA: TGTGCCAGCAGCAGCCTCCTTTTGGCCCAGATGAACACTGAAGCTTTCTTT. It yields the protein CASSSLLLAQMNTEAFF.

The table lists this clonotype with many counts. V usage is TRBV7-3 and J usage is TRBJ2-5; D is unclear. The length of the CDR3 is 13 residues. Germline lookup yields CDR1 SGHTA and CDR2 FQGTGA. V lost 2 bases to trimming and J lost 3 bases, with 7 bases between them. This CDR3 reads CASSLARKETQYF. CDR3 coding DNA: TGTGCCAGCAGCTTAGCACGGAAAGAGACCCAGTACTTC.

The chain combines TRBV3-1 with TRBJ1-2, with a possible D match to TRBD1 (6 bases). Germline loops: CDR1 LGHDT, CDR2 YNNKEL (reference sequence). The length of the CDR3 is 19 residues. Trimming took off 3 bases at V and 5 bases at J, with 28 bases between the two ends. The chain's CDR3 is CASSHSGSFGAGEKYGYTF. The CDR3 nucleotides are TGTGCCAGCAGCCATTCGGGATCGTTCGGGGCAGGGGAGAAGTATGGCTACACCTTC.

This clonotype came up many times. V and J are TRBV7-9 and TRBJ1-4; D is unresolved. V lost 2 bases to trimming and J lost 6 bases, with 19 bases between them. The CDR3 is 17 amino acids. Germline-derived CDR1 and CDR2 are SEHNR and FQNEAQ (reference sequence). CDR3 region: CASSLSRFPQPDEKLFF. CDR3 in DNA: TGTGCCAGCAGCTTATCTCGTTTCCCCCAGCCGGATGAAAAACTGTTTTTT.

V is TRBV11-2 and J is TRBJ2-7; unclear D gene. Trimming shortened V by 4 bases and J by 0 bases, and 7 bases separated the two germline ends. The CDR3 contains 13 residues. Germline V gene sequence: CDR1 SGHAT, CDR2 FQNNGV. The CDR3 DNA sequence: TGTGCCAGCAGCTCTTTACGCTCCTACGAGCAGTACTTC. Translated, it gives CASSSLRSYEQYF.

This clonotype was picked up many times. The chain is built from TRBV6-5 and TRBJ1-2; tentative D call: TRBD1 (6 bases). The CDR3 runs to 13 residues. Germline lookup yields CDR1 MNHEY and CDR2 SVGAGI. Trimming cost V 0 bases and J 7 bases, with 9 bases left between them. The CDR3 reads CASSYSGQRGYTF. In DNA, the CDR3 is TGTGCCAGCAGTTACTCAGGACAGCGTGGCTACACCTTC.

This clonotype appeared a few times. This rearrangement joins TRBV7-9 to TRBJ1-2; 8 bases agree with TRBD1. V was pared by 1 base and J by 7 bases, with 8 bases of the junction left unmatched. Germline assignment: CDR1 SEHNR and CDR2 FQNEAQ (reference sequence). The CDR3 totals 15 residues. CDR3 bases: TGTGCCAGCAGCTTAGGTCTGGGGACAGGTGCTGGCTACACCTTC. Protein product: CASSLGLGTGAGYTF. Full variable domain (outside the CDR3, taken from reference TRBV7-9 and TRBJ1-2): DTGVSQNPRHKITKRGQNVTFRCDPISEHNRLYWYRQTLGQGPEFLTYFQNEAQLEKSRLLSDRFSAERPKGSFSTLEIQRTEQGDSAMYLCASSLGLGTGAGYTFGSGTRLTVV.

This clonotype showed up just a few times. The CDR3 region is CASSLGTSSETQYF. The CDR3, as DNA: TGCGCCAGCAGCTTGGGGACTAGCTCGGAGACCCAGTACTTC. The V and J genes are TRBV5-1 and TRBJ2-5, with 8 bases fitting TRBD2. Germline CDR1 reads SGHRS; CDR2 reads YFSETQ. The ends lost 0 bases at V and 5 bases at J; junction bases unmatched: 3. This CDR3 has 14 residues.

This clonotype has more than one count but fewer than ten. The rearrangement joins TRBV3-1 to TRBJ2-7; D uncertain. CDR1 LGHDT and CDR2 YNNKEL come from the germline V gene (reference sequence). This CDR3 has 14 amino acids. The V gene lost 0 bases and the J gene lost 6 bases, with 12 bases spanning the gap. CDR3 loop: CASSQDPGDPEQYF. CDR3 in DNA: TGTGCCAGCAGCCAAGATCCAGGAGACCCCGAGCAGTACTTC.

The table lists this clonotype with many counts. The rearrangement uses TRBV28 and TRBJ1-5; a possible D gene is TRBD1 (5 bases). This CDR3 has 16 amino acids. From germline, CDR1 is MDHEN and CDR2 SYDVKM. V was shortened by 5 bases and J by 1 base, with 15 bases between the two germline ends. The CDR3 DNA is TGTGCCAGCAGTCATCTTAGGGGTTCGAGCAATCAGCCCCAGCATTTT. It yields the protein CASSHLRGSSNQPQHF.

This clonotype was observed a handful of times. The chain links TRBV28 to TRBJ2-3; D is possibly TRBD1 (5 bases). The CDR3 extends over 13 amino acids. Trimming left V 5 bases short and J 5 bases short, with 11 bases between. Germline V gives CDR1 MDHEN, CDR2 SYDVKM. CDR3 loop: CASSRQLRDTQYF. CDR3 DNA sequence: TGTGCCAGCAGTAGACAGTTACGAGATACGCAGTATTTT.

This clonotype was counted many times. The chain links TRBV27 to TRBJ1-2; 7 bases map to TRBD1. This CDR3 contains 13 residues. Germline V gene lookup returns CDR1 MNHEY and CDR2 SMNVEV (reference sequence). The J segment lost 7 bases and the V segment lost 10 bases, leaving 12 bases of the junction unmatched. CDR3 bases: TGTGCCACCCTCGACAGGGTATTGGGTGGCTACACCTTC. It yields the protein CATLDRVLGGYTF.

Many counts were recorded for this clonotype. The CDR3: CASSLEVGTANSPLHF. The CDR3 region has the DNA TGTGCCAGCAGTTTAGAAGTGGGGACTGCTAATTCACCCCTCCACTTT. The rearrangement uses TRBV12-3 or TRBV12-4 and TRBJ1-6, with TRBD1 as a possible D gene (5 bases). The CDR3 sequence is 16 residues long. V was pared by 1 base and J by 6 bases, with 13 bases between.

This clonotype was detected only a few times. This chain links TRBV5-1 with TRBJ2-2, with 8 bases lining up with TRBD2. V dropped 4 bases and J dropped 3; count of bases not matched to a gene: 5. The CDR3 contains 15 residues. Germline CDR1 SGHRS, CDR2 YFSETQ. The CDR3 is CASSTSGSDTGELFF. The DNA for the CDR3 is TGCGCCAGCAGCACTAGCGGCAGCGACACCGGGGAGCTGTTTTTT. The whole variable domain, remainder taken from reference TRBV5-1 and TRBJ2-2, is KAGVTQTPRYLIKTRGQQVTLSCSPISGHRSVSWYQQTPGQGLQFLFEYFSETQRNKGNFPGRFSGRQFSNSRSEMNVSTLELGDSALYLCASSTSGSDTGELFFGEGSRLTVL.